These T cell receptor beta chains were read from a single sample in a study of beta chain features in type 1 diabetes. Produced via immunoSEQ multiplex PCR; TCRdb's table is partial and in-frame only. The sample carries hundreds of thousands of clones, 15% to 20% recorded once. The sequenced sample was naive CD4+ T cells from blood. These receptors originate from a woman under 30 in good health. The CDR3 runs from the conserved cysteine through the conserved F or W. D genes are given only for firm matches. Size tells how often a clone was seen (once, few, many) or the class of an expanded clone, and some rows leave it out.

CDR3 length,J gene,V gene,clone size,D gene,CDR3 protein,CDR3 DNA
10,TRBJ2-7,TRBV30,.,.,CAWIAVEQYF,TGTGCCTGGATTGCGGTCGAGCAGTACTTC
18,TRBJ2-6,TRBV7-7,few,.,CASSPAGAPTSGANVLTF,TGTGCTAGCAGCCCAGCTGGCGCCCCTACCTCTGGGGCCAACGTCCTGACTTTC
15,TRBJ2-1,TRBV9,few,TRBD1,CASSVAGQPNNEQFF,TGTGCCAGCAGCGTAGCGGGACAGCCTAACAATGAGCAGTTCTTC
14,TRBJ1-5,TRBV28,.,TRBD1,CASRLQGARQPQHF,TGTGCCAGCAGGTTACAGGGGGCCAGGCAGCCCCAGCATTTT
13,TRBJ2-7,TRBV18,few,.,CASSTTGTYEQYF,TGTGCCAGCTCAACGACTGGGACCTACGAGCAGTACTTC
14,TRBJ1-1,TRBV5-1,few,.,CASSPLTVNTEAFF,TGTGCCAGCAGCCCGTTGACAGTGAACACTGAAGCTTTCTTT
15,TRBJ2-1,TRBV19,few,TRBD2,CASSLSGRSYNEQFF,TGTGCCAGTAGTCTAAGCGGGAGATCCTACAATGAGCAGTTCTTC
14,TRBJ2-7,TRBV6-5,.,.,CASTNRERPYEQYF,TGTGCCAGCACAAACAGGGAGCGCCCCTACGAGCAGTACTTC
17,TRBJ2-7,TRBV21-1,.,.,CASSKVPSTALKQPQYF,TGTGCCAGCAGCAAAGTGCCCTCGACAGCCTTGAAGCAGCCACAGTACTTC
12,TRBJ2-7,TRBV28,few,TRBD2,CASGLASYEQYF,TGTGCCAGTGGACTAGCCTCCTACGAGCAGTACTTC
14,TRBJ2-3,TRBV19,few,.,CASSIDGVRDTQYF,TGTGCCAGTAGTATAGATGGGGTTCGGGATACGCAGTATTTT
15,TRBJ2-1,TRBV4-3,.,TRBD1,CASSQGQGSYNEQFF,TGCGCCAGCAGCCAAGGACAGGGTTCCTACAATGAGCAGTTCTTC
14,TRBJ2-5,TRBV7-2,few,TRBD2,CASSLGLARETQYF,TGTGCCAGCAGTCTAGGACTAGCGAGAGAGACCCAGTACTTC
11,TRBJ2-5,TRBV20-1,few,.,CSARESETQYF,TGCAGTGCTAGAGAGTCAGAGACCCAGTACTTC
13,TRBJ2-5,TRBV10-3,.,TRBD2,CAISSAGVETQYF,TGTGCCATCAGTTCAGCGGGAGTCGAGACCCAGTACTTC
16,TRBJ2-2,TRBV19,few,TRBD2,CASSRDLAGDSGELFF,TGTGCCAGTAGTCGTGATCTAGCGGGAGATTCCGGGGAGCTGTTTTTT
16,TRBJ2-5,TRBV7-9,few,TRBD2,CASTLGASGSWETQYF,TGTGCCAGCACCTTAGGGGCTAGCGGGAGTTGGGAGACCCAGTACTTC
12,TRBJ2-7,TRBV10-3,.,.,CAISPGVYEQYF,TGTGCCATCTCCCCAGGGGTCTACGAGCAGTACTTC
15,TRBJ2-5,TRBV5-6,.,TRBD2,CASTVRVAGGETQYF,TGTGCCAGCACCGTGAGGGTAGCGGGGGGTGAGACCCAGTACTTC
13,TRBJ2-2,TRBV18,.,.,CASSPTSPGELFF,TGTGCCAGCTCACCAACCTCACCCGGGGAGCTGTTTTTT
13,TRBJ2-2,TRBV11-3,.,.,CASSRRREGELFF,TGTGCCAGCAGCCGAAGAAGAGAAGGGGAGCTGTTTTTT
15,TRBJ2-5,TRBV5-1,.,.,CASSPGQTQDQTQYF,TGCGCCAGCAGCCCAGGACAGACTCAAGATCAGACCCAGTACTTC
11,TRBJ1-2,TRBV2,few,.,CASLLGDGYTF,TGTGCCAGCTTATTGGGGGATGGCTACACCTTC
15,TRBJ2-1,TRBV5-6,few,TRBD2,CASSPTSGRTNEQFF,TGTGCCAGCAGCCCGACTAGCGGGAGGACTAATGAGCAGTTCTTC
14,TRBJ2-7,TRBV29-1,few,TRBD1,CSASRTGSSYEQYF,TGCAGCGCCTCCCGGACAGGGTCCTCCTACGAGCAGTACTTC
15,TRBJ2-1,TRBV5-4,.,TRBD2,CASSQGLAGNDEQFF,TGTGCCAGCAGCCAGGGACTAGCGGGGAATGATGAGCAGTTCTTC
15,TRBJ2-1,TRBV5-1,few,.,CASSPTSFLVNEQFF,TGCGCCAGCAGTCCGACTAGTTTCCTTGTCAATGAGCAGTTCTTC
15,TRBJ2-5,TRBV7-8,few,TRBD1,CASSLDRGLQETQYF,TGTGCCAGCAGCCTCGACAGGGGCTTGCAAGAGACCCAGTACTTC
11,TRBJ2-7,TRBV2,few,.,CASQRTYEQYF,TGTGCCAGCCAGAGGACCTACGAGCAGTACTTC
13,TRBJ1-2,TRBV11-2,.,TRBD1,CASSLSAGGTTPF,TGTGCCAGCAGCTTGAGTGCAGGGGGAACGACTCCCTTC
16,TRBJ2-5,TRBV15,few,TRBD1,CATSRTRDRGPETQYF,TGTGCCACCAGCAGAACCCGGGACAGGGGGCCAGAGACCCAGTACTTC
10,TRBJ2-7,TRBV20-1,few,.,CSVSHYEQYF,TGCAGTGTTAGTCACTACGAGCAGTACTTC
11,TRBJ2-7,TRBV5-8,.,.,CASSRAYEQYF,TGTGCCAGCAGCAGGGCCTACGAGCAGTACTTC
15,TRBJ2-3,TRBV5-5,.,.,CASSWTGDSTDTQYF,TGTGCCAGCAGCTGGACGGGGGATAGCACAGATACGCAGTATTTT
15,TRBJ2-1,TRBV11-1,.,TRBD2,CASSLGLALYNEQFF,TGTGCCAGCAGCTTGGGACTAGCGCTCTACAATGAGCAGTTCTTC
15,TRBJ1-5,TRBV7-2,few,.,CASSDLSWSNQPQHF,TGTGCCAGCAGCGACCTAAGTTGGAGCAATCAGCCCCAGCATTTT
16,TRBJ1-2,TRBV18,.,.,CASSPTDTGGNYGYTF,TGTGCCAGCTCACCTACGGACACCGGGGGCAACTATGGCTACACCTTC
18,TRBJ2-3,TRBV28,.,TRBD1,CASPPGQGRPWATDTQYF,TGTGCCAGCCCACCGGGACAGGGGCGTCCATGGGCCACAGATACGCAGTATTTT
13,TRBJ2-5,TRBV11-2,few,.,CASSTRGWETQYF,TGTGCCAGCAGCACGAGGGGGTGGGAGACCCAGTACTTC
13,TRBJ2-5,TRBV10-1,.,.,CASSDALGETQYF,TGCGCCAGCAGTGATGCGTTAGGGGAGACCCAGTACTTC
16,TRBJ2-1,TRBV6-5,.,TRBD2,CASSYTAGASYNEQFF,TGTGCCAGCAGTTACACGGCGGGAGCCTCCTACAATGAGCAGTTCTTC
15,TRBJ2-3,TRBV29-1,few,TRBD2,CSVHQLAGGRDTQYF,TGCAGCGTTCACCAACTAGCGGGAGGGAGGGATACGCAGTATTTT
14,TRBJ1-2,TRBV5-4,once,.,CASSLAGTNYGYTF,TGTGCCAGCAGCTTAGCAGGGACTAACTATGGCTACACCTTC
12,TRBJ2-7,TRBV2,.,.,CASSLVTYEQYF,TGTGCCAGCAGTTTAGTCACCTACGAGCAGTACTTC
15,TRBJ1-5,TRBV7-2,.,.,CASSPIGAFNQPQHF,TGTGCCAGCAGCCCCATCGGGGCCTTTAATCAGCCCCAGCATTTT
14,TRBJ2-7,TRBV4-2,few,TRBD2,CASSQGEGGYEQYF,TGTGCCAGCAGCCAAGGGGAGGGCGGGTACGAGCAGTACTTC
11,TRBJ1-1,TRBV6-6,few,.,CASRSSGEAFF,TGTGCCAGCAGGTCTTCCGGGGAAGCTTTCTTT
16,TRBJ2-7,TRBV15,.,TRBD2,CATSEARGGDNYEQYF,TGTGCCACCAGCGAAGCCCGCGGGGGGGATAACTACGAGCAGTACTTC